The next 16 T cell receptor beta chains were all read from a single sample in a study of T-cell memory formation after mild COVID-19. Via MiXCR, TCRdb re-called the 5' RACE reads, giving one row per CDR3 protein. The sample yields just under 350,000 distinct CDR3 sequences, over 10% seen once. Sequencing was done on a sample of PBMCs or a T cell subset sorted from them (not recorded which). Receptor source: a man aged 18 to 30 who had mild COVID-19 (a few samples of this study predate the infection). Cell type and time point are not known.

The chain joins TRBV3-1 to TRBJ1-2; the D gene is possibly TRBD1 (5 bases). V was clipped by 1 base and J by 6 bases, with 21 bases between them. This CDR3 is 17 amino acids long. Germline V lookup: CDR1 LGHDT, CDR2 YNNKEL (reference sequence). The CDR3 loop reads CASSQVGVGVPENGYTF. CDR3 bases: TGTGCCAGCAGCCAAGTGGGAGTAGGGGTACCCGAAAATGGCTACACCTTC.

The chain uses TRBV29-1 and TRBJ1-1, with 7 nucleotides matching TRBD1. This CDR3 is built from 14 residues. The germline gives CDR1 SQVTM, CDR2 ANQGSEA. V shed 0 bases and J 7 bases; nucleotides not matched to a gene: 8. The CDR3: CSVEDLLGQHEAFF. The CDR3 coding sequence is TGCAGCGTTGAAGATCTTTTGGGACAGCATGAAGCTTTCTTT.

The V call is TRBV18, the J call TRBJ2-3; 9 bases fit TRBD1. The CDR3 sequence is 15 residues long. Germline CDR1 is KGHSH and CDR2 is LQKENI. After removal of 4 bases from V and 6 bases from J, the junction contained 8 bases not matched to a gene. The DNA for the CDR3 is TGTGCCAGCTCACTCACAGGGGGCGGGCCGGATACGCAGTATTTT. Its translation: CASSLTGGGPDTQYF.

This clonotype was seen many times. The V gene is TRBV4-3, the J gene TRBJ2-1; 13 bases agree with TRBD2. The J segment lost 2 bases and the V segment lost 7 bases, leaving 8 bases of the junction unmatched. Per the germline V gene, CDR1 is LGHNA and CDR2 is YSLEER. The length of the CDR3 is 17 residues. The CDR3 reads CASTPGLAGSPYNEQFF. CDR3 sequence (DNA): TGCGCCAGCACCCCGGGACTAGCGGGGAGTCCCTACAATGAGCAGTTCTTC.

This clonotype occurred a few times. This chain joins TRBV20-1 and TRBJ2-3; 8 bases are a match to TRBD1. This CDR3 has 15 residues. V lost 2 bases and J lost 3; bases outside the gene matches: 7. The V gene's germline CDR1 is DFQATT and CDR2 SNEGSKA (reference sequence). CDR3 DNA sequence: TGCAGTGCTAGAAAGTGGACAGGGTCGACAGATACGCAGTATTTT. It encodes CSARKWTGSTDTQYF.

This clonotype occurred a few times. This rearrangement joins TRBV7-3 to TRBJ2-3; 9 bases fit TRBD1. CDR1 and CDR2 (germline): SGHTA, FQGTGA. This CDR3 is built from 15 residues. V lost 5 bases to trimming and J lost 0 bases; unmatched junction nucleotides: 3. The CDR3 DNA reads TGTGCCAGCAGCAGAGGGACAGGGAGCACAGATACGCAGTATTTT. Translating it yields CASSRGTGSTDTQYF.

This clonotype was seen repeatedly, ten times or more. The chain is built from TRBV20-1 and TRBJ2-1; TRBD1 or TRBD2 may be the D gene (6 bases each). CDR1 and CDR2 from the germline V gene are DFQATT and SNEGSKA (reference sequence). The ends were cut back, 4 bases at V and 6 bases at J, with 13 bases in the middle. There are 13 residues in the CDR3. CDR3 amino acids: CSAMGGVTNEQFF. The CDR3 DNA is TGCAGTGCTATGGGGGGCGTGACCAATGAGCAGTTCTTC.

Only a few counts were recorded for this clonotype. The chain uses TRBV4-1 and TRBJ1-3, with no clear D. From germline, CDR1 is MGHRA and CDR2 YSYEKL. The CDR3 has 16 amino acids. V was shortened by 0 bases and J by 9 bases, with 18 bases between the two germline ends. CDR3 coding DNA: TGCGCCAGCAGCCAAGAAATAATAGGGCCAGCGGGCACCATATATTTT. Translation: CASSQEIIGPAGTIYF.

This clonotype was seen only a few times. This chain uses TRBV4-1 with TRBJ2-2; possible D gene TRBD2, 6 bases. The V end was cut by 4 bases, the J end by 6 bases, with 15 bases between. Germline loops: CDR1 MGHRA, CDR2 YSYEKL. The CDR3 is made up of 15 amino acids. This chain's CDR3 is CASSRPTSFPGELFF. The CDR3 bases are TGCGCCAGCAGCCGTCCGACTAGTTTTCCCGGGGAGCTGTTTTTT.

The sample holds a few counts of this clonotype. The chain uses TRBV12-3 or TRBV12-4 and TRBJ1-2; 8 positions match TRBD1. V lost 7 bases and J lost 4; bases outside the gene matches: 11. The CDR3 spans 15 residues. The CDR3 nucleotides are TGTGCCAGCACCACAGTTTTAGGACAGGGCTATGGCTACACCTTC. As protein: CASTTVLGQGYGYTF.

This sequence joins TRBV5-1 and TRBJ2-1, with TRBD2 identical over 9 bases. This CDR3 spans 17 amino acids. V gave up 4 bases and J gave up 0 bases; unmatched junction bases: 8. Looked up from germline, CDR1 is SGHRS and CDR2 is YFSETQ. This CDR3 reads CASSPPSGVSSYNEQFF. CDR3 DNA sequence: TGCGCCAGCAGCCCCCCTAGCGGGGTGAGCTCCTACAATGAGCAGTTCTTC. Full variable domain (missing parts from reference TRBV5-1 and TRBJ2-1): KAGVTQTPRYLIKTRGQQVTLSCSPISGHRSVSWYQQTPGQGLQFLFEYFSETQRNKGNFPGRFSGRQFSNSRSEMNVSTLELGDSALYLCASSPPSGVSSYNEQFFGPGTRLTVL.

This clonotype has just a few counts. The chain is built from TRBV6-2 or TRBV6-3 and TRBJ1-2; TRBD1 might be the D (5 bases). Germline V CDR1 and CDR2: MNHEY, SVGEGT. CDR3 length: 14 residues. Trimming pared 6 bases from V and 8 bases from J, leaving 19 bases between. The CDR3 reads CASSLGAGARGYTF. For the CDR3, the DNA is TGTGCCAGCAGCCTGGGCGCCGGGGCACGGGGCTACACCTTC.

The sample holds a few counts of this clonotype. The V call is TRBV7-2, the J call TRBJ2-4, with a tentative D call TRBD2 (6 bases). The V and J ends lost 3 bases and 0 bases respectively, with 15 bases between them. CDR3 length: 17 residues. The germline CDR1 and CDR2 sequences are SGHTA and FQGNSA. The CDR3, as DNA: TGTGCCAGCAGCTTGCTCGGCAGCGGGCTAGCCAAAAACATTCAGTACTTC. Protein sequence: CASSLLGSGLAKNIQYF. Together with reference TRBV7-2 and TRBJ2-4, the CDR3 gives the full variable domain: GAGVSQSPSNKVTEKGKDVELRCDPISGHTALYWYRQSLGQGLEFLIYFQGNSAPDKSGLPSDRFSAERTGGSVSTLTIQRTQQEDSAVYLCASSLLGSGLAKNIQYFGAGTRLSVL.

This clonotype was seen a handful of times. This chain connects TRBV28 to TRBJ1-5, with unresolved D. The V end lost 2 bases, the J end lost 4 bases, and 9 bases lay between the germline ends. The germline V gene has CDR1 MDHEN and CDR2 SYDVKM. This CDR3 is 14 amino acids long. CDR3 sequence (DNA): TGTGCCAGCAGTTTAACCAGGACTAATCAGCCCCAGCATTTT. This sequence encodes CASSLTRTNQPQHF.

This clonotype appeared a few times. J is TRBJ2-5 and V is TRBV5-1; D may be TRBD1 (5 bases). Trimming cost V 4 bases and J 8 bases, with 18 bases left between them. The length of the CDR3 is 14 residues. Per the germline V gene, CDR1 is SGHRS and CDR2 is YFSETQ. DNA for the CDR3: TGCGCCAGCAGCCCGACAGACAGAGAGAGTACCCAGTACTTC. Its translation: CASSPTDRESTQYF.

V is TRBV4-2 and J is TRBJ2-1; D is ambiguous. The CDR3 runs 17 residues. In germline, CDR1 is LGHNA, CDR2 YNFKEQ. V was pared by 1 base and J by 4 bases, with 17 bases between. CDR3 coding DNA: TGTGCCAGCAGCCAAGTTAACCTACCCGTCTTGTACAATGAGCAGTTCTTC. It translates to CASSQVNLPVLYNEQFF.